The text below deals with one TCR beta chain. Its antigen remains unidentified. This sample is part of a study of shared clonotypes between healthy human individuals. General study findings and limits: Compared with memory subsets, naive subsets generally had larger estimated richness. With few donors, the genetic and exposure-history diversity represented was limited. Sampling involved blood alone; tissue repertoires likely differ.

The CDR3 contains 15 residues. Per the germline V gene, CDR1 is MDHEN and CDR2 is SYDVKM. Trimming took 3 bases from V and 4 from J, leaving 15 bases between them. Profiled with immunoSEQ multiplex PCR; TCRdb holds only in-frame clones, not every one. The data contain about 2.4 million clones, 93% of them seen just once; the ten biggest clones take up about 0.34%. Partitioning of CD4+ cells yielded a CD45RA+ naive subset and a CD45RA-negative memory subset. V and J are TRBV28 and TRBJ1-2, with D perhaps TRBD1 (6 bases). The sequenced sample was naive CD4+ T cells from PBMCs. The subset was: CD45RA+ positively selected. The source is a man in his late teens or twenties in good health. Some clones in this sample may be carry-over from other donors' samples. CDR3 DNA sequence: TGTGCCAGCAGTTTCTCTCAACGGGGGGCCTATGGCTACACCTTC. Translated, it gives CASSFSQRGAYGYTF.